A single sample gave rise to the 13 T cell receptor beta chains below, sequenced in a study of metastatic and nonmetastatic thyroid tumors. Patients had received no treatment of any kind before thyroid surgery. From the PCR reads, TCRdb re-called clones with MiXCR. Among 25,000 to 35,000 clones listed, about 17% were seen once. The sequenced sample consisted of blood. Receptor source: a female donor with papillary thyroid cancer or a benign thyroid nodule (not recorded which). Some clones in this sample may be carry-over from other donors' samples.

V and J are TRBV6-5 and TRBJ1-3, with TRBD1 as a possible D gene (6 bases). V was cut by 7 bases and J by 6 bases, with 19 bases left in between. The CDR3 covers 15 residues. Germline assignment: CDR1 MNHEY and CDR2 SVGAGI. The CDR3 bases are TGTGCCAGCAAGTTAAGTTTGGGACATAAAAACACCATATATTTT. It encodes CASKLSLGHKNTIYF.

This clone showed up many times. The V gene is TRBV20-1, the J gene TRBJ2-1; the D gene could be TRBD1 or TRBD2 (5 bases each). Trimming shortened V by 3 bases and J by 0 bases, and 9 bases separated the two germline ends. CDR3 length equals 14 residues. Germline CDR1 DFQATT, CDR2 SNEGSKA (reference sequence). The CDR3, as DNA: TGCAGTGCTAGGGGGGAGAGCTCCTACAATGAGCAGTTCTTC. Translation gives CSARGESSYNEQFF.

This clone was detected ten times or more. The DNA of the CDR3 is TGTGCCAGCAGCTACACAGGGGTCATTAATAATGAAAAACTGTTTTTT. Residues: CASSYTGVINNEKLFF. The rearrangement uses TRBV2 and TRBJ1-4; TRBD1 matches 7 bases. The V segment lost 6 bases and the J segment 4 bases; nucleotides outside the gene matches: 11. The CDR3 totals 16 residues. Germline CDR1 is SNHLY and CDR2 is FYNNEI.

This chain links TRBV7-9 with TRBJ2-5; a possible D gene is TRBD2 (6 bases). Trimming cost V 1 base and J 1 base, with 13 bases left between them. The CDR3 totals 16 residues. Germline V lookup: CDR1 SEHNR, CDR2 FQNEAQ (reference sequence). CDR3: CASSLGTIGVQETQYF. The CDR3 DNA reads TGTGCCAGCAGCTTAGGGACTATCGGGGTCCAAGAGACCCAGTACTTC.

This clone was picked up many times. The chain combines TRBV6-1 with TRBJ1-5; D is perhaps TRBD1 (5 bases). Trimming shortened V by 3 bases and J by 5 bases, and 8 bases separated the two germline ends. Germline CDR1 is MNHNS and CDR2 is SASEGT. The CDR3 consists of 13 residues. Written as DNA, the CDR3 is TGTGCCAGCAGTGAGTCCAGGGATCAGCCCCAGCATTTT. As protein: CASSESRDQPQHF.

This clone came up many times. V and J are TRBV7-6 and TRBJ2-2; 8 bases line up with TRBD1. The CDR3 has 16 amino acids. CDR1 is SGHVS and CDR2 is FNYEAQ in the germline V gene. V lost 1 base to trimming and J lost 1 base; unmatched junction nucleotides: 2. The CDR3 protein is CASSLEQGVNTGELFF. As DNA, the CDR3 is TGTGCCAGCAGCTTAGAACAGGGGGTGAACACCGGGGAGCTGTTTTTT.

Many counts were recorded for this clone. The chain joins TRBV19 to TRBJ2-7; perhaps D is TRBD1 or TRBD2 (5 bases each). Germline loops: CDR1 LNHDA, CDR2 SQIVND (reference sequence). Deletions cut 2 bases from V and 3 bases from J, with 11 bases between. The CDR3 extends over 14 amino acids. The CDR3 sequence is CASSIWDGGYEQYF. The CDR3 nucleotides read TGTGCCAGTAGTATATGGGACGGCGGCTACGAGCAGTACTTC.

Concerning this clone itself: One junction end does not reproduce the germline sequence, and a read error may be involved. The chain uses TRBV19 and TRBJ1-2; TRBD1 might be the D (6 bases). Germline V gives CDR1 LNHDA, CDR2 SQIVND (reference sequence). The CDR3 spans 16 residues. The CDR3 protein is CAGSIDRRQGIRGYTF. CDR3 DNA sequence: TGTGCCGGTAGTATAGATCGTCGGCAGGGGATTCGAGGCTACACCTTC.

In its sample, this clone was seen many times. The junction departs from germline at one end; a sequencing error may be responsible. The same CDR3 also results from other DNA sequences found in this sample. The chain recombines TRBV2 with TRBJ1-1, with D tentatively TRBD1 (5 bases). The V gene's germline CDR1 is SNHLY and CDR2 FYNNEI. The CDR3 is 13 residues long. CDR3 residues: CASSVVKGTEAFF. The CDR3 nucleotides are TGTGCCAGCAGTGTTGTAAAGGGGACTGAAGCCTTCTTT.

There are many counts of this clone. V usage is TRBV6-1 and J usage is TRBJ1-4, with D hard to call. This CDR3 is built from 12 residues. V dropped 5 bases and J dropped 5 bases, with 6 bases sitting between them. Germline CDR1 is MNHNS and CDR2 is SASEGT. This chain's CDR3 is CASSWINEKLFF. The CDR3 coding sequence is TGTGCCAGCAGTTGGATCAATGAAAAACTGTTTTTT.

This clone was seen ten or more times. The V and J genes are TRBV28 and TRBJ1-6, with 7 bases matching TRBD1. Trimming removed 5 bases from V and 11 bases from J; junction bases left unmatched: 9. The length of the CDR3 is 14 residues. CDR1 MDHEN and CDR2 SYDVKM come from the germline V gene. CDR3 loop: CASSTPGQLTPLHF. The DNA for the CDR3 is TGTGCCAGCAGTACGCCGGGACAGTTGACACCCCTCCACTTT.

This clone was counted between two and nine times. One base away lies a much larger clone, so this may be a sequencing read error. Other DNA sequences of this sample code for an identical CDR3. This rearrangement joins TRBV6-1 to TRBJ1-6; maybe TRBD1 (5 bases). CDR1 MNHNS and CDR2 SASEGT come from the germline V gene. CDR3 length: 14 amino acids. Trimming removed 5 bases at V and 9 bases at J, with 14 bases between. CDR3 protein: CASSNDRGFSPLHF. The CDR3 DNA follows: TGTGCCAGCAGTAACGACAGAGGTTTTTCACCCCTCCACTTT.

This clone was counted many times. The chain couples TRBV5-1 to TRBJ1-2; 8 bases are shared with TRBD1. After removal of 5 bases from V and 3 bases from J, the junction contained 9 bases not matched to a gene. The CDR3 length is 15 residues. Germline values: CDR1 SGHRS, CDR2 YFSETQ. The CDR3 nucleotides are TGCGCCAGCAGACCCGGACAGGGAGGGGACTATGGCTACACCTTC. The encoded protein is CASRPGQGGDYGYTF.